This TCR beta chain was recorded in a study of vaccination and CD4 T cells after COVID-19. Study in general: In the control cultures, a CEFX pool, an HIV-1 Nef pool, or no peptide was supplied. Whole-study findings and limits: Spike mono-reactivity held for 304 of 307 vaccine-specific clones in convalescent patients.

The CDR3 spans 11 residues. V was clipped by 5 bases and J by 7 bases, with 9 bases between them. CDR1 is LNHDA, CDR2 SQIVND, per germline (reference sequence). The Oncomine TCR Beta short-read assay was applied to DNA of cultured CD4+ T cells. It was from cultured CD4+ T cells that genomic DNA was extracted. MiXCR was run by TCRdb on the PCR reads, yielding one entry per CDR3 protein. This repertoire shows approximately 9,500 distinct CDR3 sequences, 30% to 35% found once; its top ten account for 25% to 35%. Sample treatment: approximately nine-day PBMC culture with coronavirus spike peptide pools or control peptides (ViraFEST assay). CD4+ T lymphocytes from the unexposed donor were collected before the COVID-19 pandemic (2011-2018). With respect to this clonotype: The antigen is undetermined.

The material sequenced was CD4+ T cells from blood, cultured in vitro. The chain joins TRBV19 to TRBJ2-7, with D unresolved. The receptor comes from a human donor in good health. The chain's CDR3 is CASSQFGEQYF. The CDR3 DNA reads as TGTGCCAGTAGTCAGTTTGGGGAGCAGTACTTC.